This is a list of T cell receptor beta chains from one sample in a study of blood T cell repertoires in COVID-19. Assay: immunoSEQ multiplex PCR; the TCRdb copy retains only in-frame clones and omits some. The data contain approximately 150,000 clones, approximately 80% of them seen just once; the ten biggest clones take up roughly 2.3%. The sample consisted of peripheral blood. Receptor source: a man aged 70 or older with acute or convalescent COVID-19. Each CDR3 is given with its conserved first and last residue. The D gene is left open where the match is weak. Clone size appears in some rows only: once, few, many, or a class for an expanded clone.

size	D	V	J	DNA	CDR3
NA	TRBD2	TRBV3-1/TRBV3-2	TRBJ2-2	TGTGCCAGCAGCCAACCTACTAGCGGGAGGTCTGCCGGGGAGCTGTTTTTT	CASSQPTSGRSAGELFF
NA	TRBD1	TRBV19	TRBJ1-5	TGTGCCAGTAGTGGGGACAGGCCGGTCAATCAGCCCCAGCATTTT	CASSGDRPVNQPQHF
NA	TRBD1	TRBV28	TRBJ1-5	TGTGCCAGCATTCCGACAGGGGGCGTTGGCTTAGGTCAGCCCCAGCATTTT	CASIPTGGVGLGQPQHF
NA	NA	TRBV5-4	TRBJ2-3	TGTGCCAGCAGCTTGTTACAGGGCACAGATACGCAGTATTTT	CASSLLQGTDTQYF
NA	NA	TRBV3-1/TRBV3-2	TRBJ1-6	TGTGCCAGCAGCCGTTTCCGGGGAGGAAATTCACCCCTCCACTTT	CASSRFRGGNSPLHF
NA	NA	TRBV2	TRBJ1-5	TGTGCCAGCAGGGCCGATAGCAATCAGCCCCAGCATTTT	CASRADSNQPQHF
NA	TRBD1	TRBV10-3	TRBJ2-7	TGTGCCATCAGTGAAGGACAGGGGGTTGGACGCTACGAGCAGTACTTC	CAISEGQGVGRYEQYF
NA	TRBD2	TRBV7-9	TRBJ2-1	TGTGCCAGCAGCTTAAATAGCCTAGCGGGGCCGTACAATGAGCAGTTCTTC	CASSLNSLAGPYNEQFF
NA	NA	TRBV18	TRBJ1-2	TGTGCCAGCTCACCGGCAGGGAAATATGGCTACACCTTC	CASSPAGKYGYTF
NA	TRBD2	TRBV4-1	TRBJ2-2	TGCGCCAGCAGCCAAGTACTAGCGGGGGTTACCACCGGGGAGCTGTTTTTT	CASSQVLAGVTTGELFF
NA	NA	TRBV19	TRBJ2-7	TGTGCCAGTAGTCCACGGGGGATCGCAACCTACGAGCAGTACTTC	CASSPRGIATYEQYF
NA	NA	TRBV6-6	TRBJ2-7	TGTGCCAGCAGTGACTATAGATACGAGCAGTACTTC	CASSDYRYEQYF
NA	NA	TRBV6-5	TRBJ2-4	TGTGCCAGCAGTTACTCGTCCAGCGGGGCCAAAAACATTCAGTACTTC	CASSYSSSGAKNIQYF
NA	NA	TRBV5-8	TRBJ1-4	TGTGCCAGCAGCTTGCGGGCAACTAATGAAAAACTGTTTTTT	CASSLRATNEKLFF
NA	TRBD1	TRBV9	TRBJ2-1	TGTGCCAGCAGCGGACAGGGGGCTGGTGAGCAGTTCTTC	CASSGQGAGEQFF
NA	NA	TRBV14	TRBJ2-1	TGTGCCAGCAGCCTAAACGCGGACTTATACAATGAGCAGTTCTTC	CASSLNADLYNEQFF
NA	TRBD2	TRBV10-3	TRBJ2-3	TGTGCCATCAGCCCCGGGACTAGCGGGAACACAGATACGCAGTATTTT	CAISPGTSGNTDTQYF
NA	NA	TRBV5-5	TRBJ1-1	TGTGCCAGCAGCTTATTGGGGGGTAACACTGAAGCTTTCTTT	CASSLLGGNTEAFF
NA	TRBD1	TRBV6-1	TRBJ1-4	TGTGCCAGCGATGGACAGGGAACAACTAATGAAAAACTGTTTTTT	CASDGQGTTNEKLFF
NA	TRBD1	TRBV7-6	TRBJ1-2	TGTGCCAGCAGCTTCGGCGGACAGGGGGCGTCCGGCTACACCTTC	CASSFGGQGASGYTF
NA	NA	TRBV7-9	TRBJ2-7	TGTGCCAGCAGCTCGTCAGCGCCCGGCCCCTACGAGCAGTACTTC	CASSSSAPGPYEQYF
once	TRBD1	TRBV28	TRBJ1-2	TGTGCCATCGTCCGGGACAGGGGGGCCCGGGTCTATGGCTACACCTTC	CAIVRDRGARVYGYTF
NA	TRBD1	TRBV30	TRBJ1-5	TGTGCGGGGTCACAGGGGATCGATCAGCCCCAGCATTTT	CAGSQGIDQPQHF
NA	TRBD1	TRBV14	TRBJ2-1	TGTGCCAGCAGCCAAGGAGGGACAGGGCCCAATGAGCAGTTCTTC	CASSQGGTGPNEQFF
NA	TRBD1	TRBV6-5	TRBJ2-2	TGTGCCAGCAGGACAGGGCACACCGGGGAGCTGTTTTTT	CASRTGHTGELFF
NA	TRBD1	TRBV18	TRBJ1-6	TGTGCCAGCTCACCGGGACAGGGAAGTTCACCCCTCCACTTT	CASSPGQGSSPLHF
NA	NA	TRBV6-5	TRBJ1-6	TGTGCCAGCAGCCAGCGTTTGGTTAATTCACCCCTCCACTTT	CASSQRLVNSPLHF
NA	TRBD1	TRBV6-5	TRBJ1-2	TGTGCCAGCAGTTCCGGGACAGGGCTCTATGGCTACACCTTC	CASSSGTGLYGYTF
NA	NA	TRBV7-9	TRBJ2-7	TGTGCCAGCAGCTTAGAGGTGCAGGGGCAGTACTTC	CASSLEVQGQYF
NA	TRBD1	TRBV6-5	TRBJ1-6	TGTGCCAGCAGTCAGAACCAGGGGGCAGGTTCACCCCTCCACTTT	CASSQNQGAGSPLHF
NA	TRBD1	TRBV12-3/TRBV12-4	TRBJ1-4	TGTGCCAGCAGTTCCGGGACAGATAAACTGTTTTTT	CASSSGTDKLFF
NA	TRBD1	TRBV6-5	TRBJ2-7	TGTGCCAGCATAACAGGGGGCCACGAGCAGTACTTC	CASITGGHEQYF
once	TRBD1	TRBV7-8	TRBJ1-1	TGTGCCAGCAGCTTACAATCTACAGGGGGCTTGGGCACTGAAGCTTTCTTT	CASSLQSTGGLGTEAFF
NA	NA	TRBV4-1	TRBJ1-5	TGCGCCAGCAGCCAAGTCCCGACAGTTCCCAATCAGCCCCAGCATTTT	CASSQVPTVPNQPQHF
NA	TRBD1	TRBV19	TRBJ2-7	TGTGCCAGTAGGCGAGGACAGGGTACCCACGAGCAGTACTTC	CASRRGQGTHEQYF
NA	NA	TRBV28	TRBJ2-7	TGTGCCAGCAGTTCCACAGGACCCTACGAGCAGTACTTC	CASSSTGPYEQYF
NA	TRBD1	TRBV18	TRBJ2-3	TGTGCCAGCTCACCACGGGGACAGGGGGATGGAGATACGCAGTATTTT	CASSPRGQGDGDTQYF